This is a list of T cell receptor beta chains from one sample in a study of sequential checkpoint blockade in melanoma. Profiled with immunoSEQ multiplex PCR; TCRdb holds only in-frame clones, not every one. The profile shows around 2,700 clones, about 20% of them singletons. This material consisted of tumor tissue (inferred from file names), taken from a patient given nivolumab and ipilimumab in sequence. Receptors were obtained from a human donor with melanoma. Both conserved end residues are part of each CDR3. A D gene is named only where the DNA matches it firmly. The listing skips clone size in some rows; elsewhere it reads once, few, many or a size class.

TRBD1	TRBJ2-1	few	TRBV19	CASSISDRAYNEQFF	TGTGCCAGTAGTATCTCCGACAGGGCCTACAATGAGCAGTTCTTC
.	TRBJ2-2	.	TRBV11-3	CASSLEARVTGELFF	TGTGCCAGCAGCTTAGAGGCCAGGGTCACCGGGGAGCTGTTTTTT
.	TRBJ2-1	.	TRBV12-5	CASTWRLELGYNEQFF	TGTGCTAGTACTTGGAGACTCGAGCTGGGCTACAATGAGCAGTTCTTC
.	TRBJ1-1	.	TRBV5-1	CASSGGLQGFKMNTEAFF	TGCGCCAGCAGCGGGGGGTTACAGGGTTTCAAGATGAACACTGAAGCTTTCTTT
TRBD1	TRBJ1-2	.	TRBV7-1	CASSLTGQGPVTF	TGTGCCAGCAGCCTAACGGGACAGGGCCCAGTCACCTTC
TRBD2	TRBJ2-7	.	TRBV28	CASSIQSSGRRYEQYF	TGTGCCAGCAGTATTCAGTCTAGCGGGAGGAGGTACGAGCAGTACTTC
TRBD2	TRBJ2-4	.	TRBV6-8	CASSLKPPGTSGHGRAKNIQYF	TGTGCCAGCAGTTTGAAACCTCCCGGGACTAGCGGACATGGCAGGGCCAAAAACATTCAGTACTTC
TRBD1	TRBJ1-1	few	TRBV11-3	CASSSWAGGWSEAFF	TGTGCCAGCAGCTCGTGGGCAGGGGGATGGTCTGAAGCTTTCTTT
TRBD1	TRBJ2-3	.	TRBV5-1	CASSLWTGEDTQYF	TGCGCCAGCAGCTTATGGACAGGGGAAGATACGCAGTATTTT
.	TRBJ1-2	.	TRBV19	CARSQEGYGYTF	TGTGCCAGGAGTCAGGAGGGGTATGGCTACACCTTC
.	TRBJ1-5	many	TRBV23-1	CASSFGQSQPQHF	TGCGCCAGCAGCTTTGGGCAGTCGCAGCCCCAGCATTTT
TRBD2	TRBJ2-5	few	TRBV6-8	CASSPRTSGETQYF	TGTGCCAGCAGCCCCCGGACTAGCGGGGAGACCCAGTACTTC
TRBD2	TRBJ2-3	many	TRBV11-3	CASSLRLAGATDTQYF	TGTGCCAGCAGCTTAAGGCTAGCGGGGGCCACAGATACGCAGTATTTT
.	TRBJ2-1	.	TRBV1	CASSQDTTGLDEQFF	TGCGCCAGCAGCCAAGATACGACAGGGCTGGATGAGCAGTTCTTC
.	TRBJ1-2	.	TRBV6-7	CASSERASYTF	TGTGCCAGCAGTGAAAGAGCAAGCTACACCTTC
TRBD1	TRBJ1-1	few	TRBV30	CACTSDRMNTEAFF	TGTGCCTGTACCTCGGACAGGATGAACACTGAAGCTTTCTTT
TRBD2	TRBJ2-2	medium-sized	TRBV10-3	CAISEGLAGNTGELFF	TGTGCCATCAGTGAGGGACTAGCGGGAAACACCGGGGAGCTGTTTTTT
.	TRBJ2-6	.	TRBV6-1	CASSEAPGGYSGANVLTF	TGTGCCAGCAGTGAAGCTCCGGGGGGCTACTCTGGGGCCAACGTCCTGACTTTC